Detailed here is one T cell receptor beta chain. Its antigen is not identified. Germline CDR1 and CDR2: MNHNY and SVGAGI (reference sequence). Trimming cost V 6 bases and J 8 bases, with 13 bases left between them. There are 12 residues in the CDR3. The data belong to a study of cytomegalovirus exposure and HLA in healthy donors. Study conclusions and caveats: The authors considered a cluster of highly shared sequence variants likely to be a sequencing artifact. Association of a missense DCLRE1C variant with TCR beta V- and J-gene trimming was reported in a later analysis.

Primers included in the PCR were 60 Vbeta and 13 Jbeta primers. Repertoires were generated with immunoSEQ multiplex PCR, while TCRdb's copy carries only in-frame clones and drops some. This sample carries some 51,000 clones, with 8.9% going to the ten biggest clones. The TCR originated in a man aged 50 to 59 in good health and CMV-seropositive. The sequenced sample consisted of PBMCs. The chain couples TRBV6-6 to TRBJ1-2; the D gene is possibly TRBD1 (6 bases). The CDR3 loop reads CASSRTVSGYTF. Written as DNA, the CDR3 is TGTGCCAGCAGCAGGACAGTATCCGGCTACACCTTC.